This is a list of T cell receptor beta chains from one sample in a study of shared clonotypes between healthy human individuals. Clones were read by immunoSEQ multiplex PCR, and TCRdb kept only the in-frame ones, dropping some. The sample contains roughly 640,000 clones, about 74% of which appear only once. Material for sequencing was memory CD4+ T cells sorted from blood. The receptors shown here come from a young woman in good health. Both conserved end residues are trimmed from each CDR3.

v_gene: TRBV7-8
CDR3aa: ASSFPLYRQGRTYEQY

v_gene: TRBV28
CDR3aa: ASTIRGSSQPQH

v_gene: TRBV18
CDR3aa: ASSPSTAGGEKLF

v_gene: TRBV29-1
CDR3aa: SVELGAYNEKLF

v_gene: TRBV5-6
CDR3aa: ASSYGTGFKPGELF

v_gene: TRBV27
CDR3aa: ARPCATSEDTGELF

v_gene: TRBV7-2
CDR3aa: ASSLKTGSNQPQH

v_gene: TRBV7-9
CDR3aa: ASTISGMGQPQH

v_gene: TRBV7-9
CDR3aa: ASSLGTGGMYGYT

v_gene: TRBV28
CDR3aa: ASSPSAGQGISYEQY

v_gene: TRBV5-1
CDR3aa: ASSLSGVGNTIY

v_gene: TRBV19
CDR3aa: ASSSGQNTGELF

v_gene: TRBV6-1
CDR3aa: ASIRRDGEAF

v_gene: TRBV11-2
CDR3aa: ASSLGGSGNTIY

v_gene: TRBV7-8
CDR3aa: ASSLSAGAVNTEAF

v_gene: TRBV6-1
CDR3aa: ASSERRGTGYT

v_gene: TRBV5-1
CDR3aa: ASSLGVDRGTDTQY

v_gene: TRBV6-1
CDR3aa: ASSESQDGAR

v_gene: TRBV11-2
CDR3aa: ASSSRISGGKETQY

v_gene: TRBV7-2
CDR3aa: ASSSYLDYGYT

v_gene: TRBV28
CDR3aa: ASSFRGNEKLF

v_gene: TRBV10-3
CDR3aa: AISESTSNQPQH

v_gene: TRBV11-2
CDR3aa: ASSLGLSTDTQY

v_gene: TRBV11-2
CDR3aa: ASSLSQNQPQH

v_gene: TRBV6-5
CDR3aa: ASSYSPYSNQPQH

v_gene: TRBV2
CDR3aa: ASSEVGLGNEKLF

v_gene: TRBV9
CDR3aa: ASSPGLAGGNTYEQY

v_gene: TRBV5-1
CDR3aa: ASSLEGYEQY

v_gene: TRBV7-2
CDR3aa: ASSLRGSNQPQH

v_gene: TRBV28
CDR3aa: ASSPYRRASTDTQY

v_gene: TRBV7-6
CDR3aa: ASSPSGSYNEQF